The text below deals with one T cell receptor beta chain. This clone has only one observation. What this receptor recognizes is not known. No clone much larger than this one lies a single base away; base qualities are absent. Trimming at the junction amounts to 7 bases on V and 4 bases on J, and the germline ends lie 13 bases apart. There are 13 amino acids in the CDR3, from cysteine to phenylalanine inclusive. The entry retains the CDR3 DNA only, 39 bases that are in frame from base 1. The germline V gene (reference sequence) sets CDR1 to LNHDA and CDR2 to SQIVND. TCR CDR3 regions were amplified from genomic DNA by multiplex PCR using the deep immunoSEQ assay. For each cell subset, the extracted genomic DNA was distributed evenly across all wells of several immunoSEQ 96-well plates, and each plate served as one replicate. Each replicate PCR for sorted subsets received around 0.2 ug genomic DNA, equal to roughly 29,000 T cell genomes. Purified libraries were quantified with a Qubit 3.0 fluorometer, sized on a Bioanalyzer 2100, and re-quantified with the KAPA Library Quantification kit. Each immunoSEQ 96-well plate was sequenced on its own single-read 150-cycle Illumina NextSeq 550 flow cell. As for the authors' bioinformatics: Because the immunoSEQ output held only junctional sequences and lacked quality scores, the filtering could not match the filtering applied to full-length reads. Sequences were annotated with PyIR, a Python wrapper for IgBLAST v1.9, and V/J genes and CDR3 were assigned using IMGT germline references. Reads with weak V/J assignments (E-value above 1e-6), missing CDR3, stop codons, out-of-frame junctions, or ambiguous translated residues were removed. V3J clonotypes were defined as sequences sharing the same inferred V gene, J gene, and CDR3 amino acid sequence. Percentage overlap between repertoires was computed as shared unique clonotypes divided by the size of the smaller repertoire. Repertoire richness was assessed with RTK rarefaction, the Chao1 estimator, and Recon v2.1 estimates of unobserved clonotypes. Generation probabilities for all TCRbeta clonotypes obtained by the gDNA method from several donors were computed using OLGA. TCRdb obtained this table from immuneACCESS and retained in-frame rearrangements with V and J assigned. These tables miss some clones; where compared with another copy, unresolved V genes account for less than half of the shortfall, and the remainder is unexplained. The D gene and trimming were derived from the DNA, and the V and J assignments and clone size from that table. This sample holds roughly 2.6 million clones; approximately 90% were observed only once. The ten largest clones capture 0.11% to 0.15% of the sample.

These data belong to a study of shared clonotypes between healthy human individuals (TCRdb year 2020). Regarding the research as a whole: A couple of women and a few men aged 18 to 49 years were included in the cohort. Per donor, three plates each were used for CD4 naive and CD4 memory, two for CD8 naive, and one for CD8 memory. To estimate repertoire size and how much clonotype sharing occurs between individuals, the study deeply sequenced the blood TCR repertoires of five or six healthy adults. To increase sequencing depth and limit assay-specific biases, TCR repertoire library preparation and sequencing were carried out by different laboratories using diverse techniques. Per donor, leukapheresis produced somewhere between about 0.8 and 9.5 billion PBMCs.

Study-level results and caveats: Sampling was restricted to blood, and TCR repertoires in tissue are likely to differ from TCR repertoires in blood. Higher generation probabilities were observed for clonotypes shared by all four sorted-subset donors than for non-shared clonotypes. Across several donors, approximately 5% of naive CD4, roughly 3.4% of naive CD8, 2% to 2.5% of memory CD4, and 0.4% of memory CD8 clonotypes were shared. Pairwise subsampling led to the expectation that sequencing depth would affect the degree of clonotype sharing among donors. Incomplete sequencing was indicated by rarefaction of sorted-subset datasets, despite the large sequencing depth. Estimated clonotype richness was generally larger for naive than for memory subsets. Because the study included only a small number of donors, the genetic and exposure-history diversity represented was limited.

Healthy HIV-negative adults with no recently reported acute infections or vaccinations were included as donors. All donors were Caucasian adults living in Nashville, Tennessee, USA. CD4+ T cells were enriched through magnetic negative selection, after which naive cells were positively selected on CD45RA and the remaining negative fraction served as the memory subset. Blood was obtained by leukapheresis, after which PBMCs were separated by Ficoll-Histopaque density gradient centrifugation and cryopreserved in liquid nitrogen vapor phase. Purity and quantity of every magnetically sorted T cell population were checked by analytical flow cytometry. Each sorted fraction had its genomic DNA isolated and then quantified by UV absorbance on a Nanodrop 2000c.

The receptor's source is a man aged 18 to 30 in good health. Material for sequencing was naive CD4+ T cells sorted from blood. This specimen's cell subset or site label, per the study, means: CD45RA+ positively selected. The V gene is TRBV19 and the J gene is TRBJ1-2, with the D gene uncertain. The DNA sequence is as follows: TGTGCCAGTACCGGCATCTCGACCTATGGCTACACCTTC. The resulting protein is CASTGISTYGYTF.